The clone carrying this T cell receptor beta chain was seen repeatedly, ten times or more. V dropped 5 bases and J dropped 8 bases, with 20 bases sitting between them. This CDR3 has 14 residues. Germline CDR1 is SQVTM and CDR2 is ANQGSEA. The data originate from a study of early T cells in non-severe SARS-CoV-2 infection. Individual cDNA molecules carried attached unique molecular identifiers. Each CDR3 protein is one row after TCRdb ran MiXCR on the 5' RACE reads. The sample contains about 83,000 distinct CDR3 sequences, roughly 13% of which appear only once. The sequence was obtained from an adult who was a healthcare worker with PCR-confirmed SARS-CoV-2 infection or an uninfected control (not recorded which). V gene TRBV29-1 combines with J gene TRBJ2-3, with a weak D call TRBD2 (6 bases). The specimen sequenced was whole blood. For the CDR3, the DNA is TGCAGCGTTCGGCACGGGGGTGCTCCAGCTACGCAGTATTTT. As protein: CSVRHGGAPATQYF.